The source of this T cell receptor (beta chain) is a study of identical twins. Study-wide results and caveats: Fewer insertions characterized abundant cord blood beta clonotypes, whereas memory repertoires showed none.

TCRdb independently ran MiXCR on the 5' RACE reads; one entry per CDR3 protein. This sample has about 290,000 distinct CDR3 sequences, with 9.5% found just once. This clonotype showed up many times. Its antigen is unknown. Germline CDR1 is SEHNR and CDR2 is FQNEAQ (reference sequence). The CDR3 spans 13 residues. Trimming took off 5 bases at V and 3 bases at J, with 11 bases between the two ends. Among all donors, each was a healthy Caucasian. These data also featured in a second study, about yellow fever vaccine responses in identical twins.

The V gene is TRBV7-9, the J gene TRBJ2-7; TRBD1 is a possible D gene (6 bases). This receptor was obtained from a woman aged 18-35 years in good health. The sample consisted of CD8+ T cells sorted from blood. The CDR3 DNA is TGTGCCAGCAGCCATAAGGACAGCTACGAGCAGTACTTC. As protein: CASSHKDSYEQYF.